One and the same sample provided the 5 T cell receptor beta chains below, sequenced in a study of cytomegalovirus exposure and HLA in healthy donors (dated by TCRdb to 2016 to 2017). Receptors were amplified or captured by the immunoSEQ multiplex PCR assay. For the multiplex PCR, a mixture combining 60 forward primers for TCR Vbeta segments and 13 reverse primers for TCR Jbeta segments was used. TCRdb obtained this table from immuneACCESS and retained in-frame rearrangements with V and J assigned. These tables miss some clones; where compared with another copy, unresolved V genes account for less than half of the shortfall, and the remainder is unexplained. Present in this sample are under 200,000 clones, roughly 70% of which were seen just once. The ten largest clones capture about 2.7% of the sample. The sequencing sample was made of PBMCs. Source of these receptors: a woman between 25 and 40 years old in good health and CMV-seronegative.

The CDR3 spells CASSLDSGEKLFF. CDR3 sequence (DNA): TGTGCCAGCAGCTTAGACTCGGGAGAAAAACTGTTTTTT. The rearrangement joins TRBV7-8 to TRBJ1-4; no reliable D call. The V end was cut by 1 base, the J end by 8 bases, with 8 bases between. CDR3 size: 13 residues. In germline, CDR1 is SGHVS, CDR2 FQNEAQ.

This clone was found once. The CDR3 nucleotides are TGCGCCAGCAGCTTGGCGGGTGGTGGGGGCGGAGAGCAAGAGACCCAGTACTTC. It encodes CASSLAGGGGGEQETQYF. The rearrangement joins TRBV5-1 to TRBJ2-5, with D perhaps matching TRBD1 (6 bases). This CDR3 comprises 18 residues. The germline V gene encodes CDR1 SGHRS and CDR2 YFSETQ. The germline V and J ends were trimmed by 0 bases and 2 bases, with 20 bases remaining between them.

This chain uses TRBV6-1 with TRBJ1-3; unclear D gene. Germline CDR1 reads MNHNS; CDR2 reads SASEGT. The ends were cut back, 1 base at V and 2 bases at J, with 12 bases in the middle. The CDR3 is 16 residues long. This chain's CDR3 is CASSEERVLAGNTIYF. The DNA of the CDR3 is TGTGCCAGCAGTGAAGAGAGAGTGCTCGCTGGAAACACCATATATTTT.

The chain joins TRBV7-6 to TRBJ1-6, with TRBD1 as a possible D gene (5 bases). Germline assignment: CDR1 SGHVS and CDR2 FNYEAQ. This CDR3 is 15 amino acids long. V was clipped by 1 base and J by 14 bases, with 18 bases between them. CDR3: CASSLDRTYFATLHF. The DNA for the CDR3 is TGTGCCAGCAGCTTAGACAGGACGTATTTTGCCACCCTCCACTTT.

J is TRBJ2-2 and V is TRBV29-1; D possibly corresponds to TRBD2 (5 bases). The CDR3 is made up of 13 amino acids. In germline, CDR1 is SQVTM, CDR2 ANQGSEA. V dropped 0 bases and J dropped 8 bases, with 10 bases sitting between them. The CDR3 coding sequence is TGCAGCGTTGAAGATCAAAGGAGGGGGGAGCTGTTTTTT. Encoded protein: CSVEDQRRGELFF.